This T cell receptor beta chain came from a study of somatic mutations in cytotoxic T cells in rheumatoid arthritis. The CDR3 sequence is 14 residues long. In germline, CDR1 is MNHNS, CDR2 SASEGT. V lost 7 bases, J lost 4 bases, and 7 bases stayed unmatched. The data were produced by immunoSEQ multiplex PCR, yet TCRdb's version contains in-frame clones alone and is incomplete. The sample records about 19,000 clones, roughly 85% being singletons. This sequence joins TRBV6-1 and TRBJ2-7, with 10 nucleotides matching TRBD1. Input material: CD8+ T cells sorted from blood. This TCR was sampled from a woman in her thirties or forties with rheumatoid arthritis. CDR3 bases: TGTGCCAGCAACCAGGACAGGGGGAGGTACGAGCAGTACTTC. This codes for CASNQDRGRYEQYF.